The 14 T cell receptor beta chains below were found in one sample sequenced in a study of cytotoxic CD8 clonotypes in ibrutinib-treated CLL. Sequenced by immunoSEQ multiplex PCR; TCRdb stores in-frame clones only, minus some. This table holds fewer than 150,000 clones, under 90% found once. Here the sequenced sample was PBMCs, taken after 24 months of ibrutinib treatment. These receptors all stem from a human donor with chronic lymphocytic leukemia.

The chain recombines TRBV7-9 with TRBJ2-7, with D possibly TRBD2 on 5 matching bases. Germline-derived CDR1 and CDR2 are SEHNR and FQNEAQ (reference sequence). Trimming took 2 bases from V and 0 from J, leaving 8 bases between them. This CDR3 region has 14 residues. CDR3 bases: TGTGCCAGCAGCTTACTAGGGAGCTCCTACGAGCAGTACTTC. Encoded protein: CASSLLGSSYEQYF. Full variable domain (missing parts from reference TRBV7-9 and TRBJ2-7): DTGVSQNPRHKITKRGQNVTFRCDPISEHNRLYWYRQTLGQGPEFLTYFQNEAQLEKSRLLSDRFSAERPKGSFSTLEIQRTEQGDSAMYLCASSLLGSSYEQYFGPGTRLTVT.

Only one count was recorded for this clone. This rearrangement joins TRBV28 to TRBJ2-1, with a possible D match to TRBD1 (5 bases). Trimming took off 7 bases at V and 3 bases at J, with 7 bases between the two ends. Germline CDR1 is MDHEN and CDR2 is SYDVKM. The CDR3 runs 12 residues. CDR3 region: CASTTGYNEQFF. In DNA, the CDR3 is TGTGCCAGCACCACAGGCTACAATGAGCAGTTCTTC.

The chain combines TRBV7-2 with TRBJ2-7; the D gene is possibly TRBD2 (6 bases). Trimming removed 9 bases from V and 2 bases from J, with 17 bases in between. CDR1 and CDR2 from the germline V gene are SGHTA and FQGNSA. The CDR3 has 14 amino acids. In DNA form, the CDR3 reads TGTGCCAGAACCGACAGCGGCGGGACCTACGAGCAGTACTTC. It specifies CARTDSGGTYEQYF. Variable domain in full (rest from reference TRBV7-2 and TRBJ2-7): GAGVSQSPSNKVTEKGKDVELRCDPISGHTALYWYRQSLGQGLEFLIYFQGNSAPDKSGLPSDRFSAERTGGSVSTLTIQRTQQEDSAVYLCARTDSGGTYEQYFGPGTRLTVT.

The V call is TRBV28, the J call TRBJ1-1; no firm D call. V was pared by 3 bases and J by 1 base, with 6 bases between. CDR1 is MDHEN and CDR2 is SYDVKM in the germline V gene. CDR3 length: 13 residues. The chain's CDR3 is CASSFHRNTEAFF. The CDR3 DNA reads TGTGCCAGCAGTTTTCACCGGAACACTGAAGCTTTCTTT.

The chain is built from TRBV5-6 and TRBJ2-7; no reliable D call. Deletions cut 4 bases from V and 2 bases from J, with 10 bases between. The CDR3 length is 13 residues. The germline CDR1 and CDR2 sequences are SGHDT and YYEEEE. CDR3 region: CASSPPAAYEQYF. The CDR3 nucleotides read TGTGCCAGCAGCCCCCCGGCAGCCTACGAGCAGTACTTC.

This chain connects TRBV7-9 to TRBJ2-3; D remains unclear. This CDR3 has 13 residues. V gave up 2 bases and J gave up 5 bases, with 8 bases separating them. Germline V gene lookup returns CDR1 SEHNR and CDR2 FQNEAQ (reference sequence). CDR3 protein: CASSLYPEDTQYF. As DNA, the CDR3 is TGTGCCAGCAGCTTATATCCCGAAGATACGCAGTATTTT.

This chain links TRBV6-1 with TRBJ2-1; 9 nucleotides line up with TRBD1. The CDR3 covers 13 residues. CDR1 and CDR2 (germline): MNHNS, SASEGT. The J segment lost 9 bases and the V segment lost 6 bases, leaving 6 bases of the junction unmatched. The CDR3 DNA sequence: TGTGCCAGCAGGGACAGGGGTGAGGGTGAGCAGTTCTTC. The encoded protein is CASRDRGEGEQFF.

The chain recombines TRBV7-9 with TRBJ1-1, with 9 bases fitting TRBD1. The CDR3 contains 14 residues. Germline V gene data show CDR1 as SEHNR and CDR2 as FQNEAQ (reference sequence). The trim removed 7 bases at V and 3 bases at J, leaving 6 bases unmatched. The CDR3 sequence: CASNPTGGDTEAFF. The CDR3 bases are TGTGCCAGCAACCCGACAGGGGGAGACACTGAAGCTTTCTTT.

V gene TRBV30 combines with J gene TRBJ1-1; a possible D gene is TRBD1 (6 bases). This CDR3 is built from 16 residues. Deletions cut 1 base from V and 1 base from J, with 16 bases between. Germline CDR1 and CDR2: GTSNPN and SVGIG (reference sequence). The CDR3 sequence is CAWSGGSGATNTEAFF. As DNA, the CDR3 is TGTGCCTGGAGTGGGGGTTCGGGGGCAACGAACACTGAAGCTTTCTTT. Variable domain in full (rest from reference TRBV30 and TRBJ1-1): SQTIHQWPATLVQPVGSPLSLECTVEGTSNPNLYWYRQAAGRGLQLLFYSVGIGQISSEVPQNLSASRPQDRQFILSSKKLLLSDSGFYLCAWSGGSGATNTEAFFGQGTRLTVV.

This rearrangement joins TRBV5-1 to TRBJ1-1; tentative D call: TRBD1 (6 bases). V was shortened by 0 bases and J by 5 bases, with 11 bases between the two germline ends. In germline, CDR1 is SGHRS, CDR2 YFSETQ. The CDR3 totals 14 residues. CDR3 amino acids: CASSLEGERTEAFF. In DNA form, the CDR3 reads TGCGCCAGCAGCTTGGAGGGGGAGCGAACTGAAGCTTTCTTT.

The chain has TRBV6-1 and TRBJ2-7, with 7 bases fitting TRBD1. J was trimmed by 6 bases and V by 6 bases; bases with no gene match: 14. The CDR3 sequence is 15 residues long. Germline V gene sequence: CDR1 MNHNS, CDR2 SASEGT. CDR3 amino acids: CASSQDRWPVGEQYF. Written as DNA, the CDR3 is TGTGCCAGCAGCCAGGACAGGTGGCCCGTGGGCGAGCAGTACTTC.

Comment on this clone: At one boundary the junction diverges from the germline segment, which might be a read error. The chain links TRBV2 to TRBJ2-2; 7 bases map to TRBD1. The germline V gene encodes CDR1 SNHLY and CDR2 FYNNEI. This CDR3 region has 15 residues. DNA for the CDR3: TGTGCCAGCATTGAAGACAGGGTAGGAACCGGGGAGCTGTTTTTT. Translation gives CASIEDRVGTGELFF.

The chain has TRBV14 and TRBJ1-6; D is perhaps TRBD1 (6 bases). Germline CDR1 is SGHDN and CDR2 is FVKESK. This CDR3 is built from 18 residues. Trimming stripped 5 bases from V and 0 bases from J, with 17 bases between. The CDR3 sequence: CASSVGTPGSSYNSPLHF. In DNA form, the CDR3 reads TGTGCCAGCAGCGTCGGGACACCAGGAAGCTCCTATAATTCACCCCTCCACTTT. The full variable domain, completed using reference TRBV14 and TRBJ1-6, is EAGVTQFPSHSVIEKGQTVTLRCDPISGHDNLYWYRRVMGKEIKFLLHFVKESKQDESGMPNNRFLAERTGGTYSTLKVQPAELEDSGVYFCASSVGTPGSSYNSPLHFGNGTRLTVT.

This chain connects TRBV30 to TRBJ2-7; a possible D gene is TRBD2 (5 bases). CDR1 and CDR2 (germline): GTSNPN, SVGIG (reference sequence). V was cut by 4 bases and J by 0 bases, with 13 bases left in between. The CDR3 has 14 amino acids. CDR3 in amino acids: CAWMRAGSSYEQYF. In nucleotides, the CDR3 is TGTGCCTGGATGAGGGCAGGCAGCTCCTACGAGCAGTACTTC.